This TCR beta chain originates from a study of metastatic and nonmetastatic thyroid tumors. Across the study: Thyroid patients, malignant and benign, had repertoires compared across blood and tumor or nodule tissue.

About this clone: Its antigen is unidentified. Without the conserved terminal phenylalanine or tryptophan, this CDR3 likely stems from a read error.

As processed by the authors: The study's classifier, a distant-metastasis tool for papillary thyroid cancer, was built using CDR3 differences across clinicopathological groups. TCRdb re-called the PCR reads through MiXCR. For this entry, the V and J calls and clone size follow TCRdb and not the study's own pipeline. Counted here are 14,000 or so clones, roughly 33% occurring once; the ten biggest clones make up more than 25%. All patients were treatment-naive before thyroid surgery. Study-wide results and limits: When malignant thyroid tumors were compared with benign nodules, TCR beta diversity was reportedly significantly higher in the malignant tumors. This held in both blood and tumor samples.

Germline loops: CDR1 SGHRS, CDR2 YFSETQ. CDR3 size: 14 residues. The rearrangement uses TRBV5-1 and TRBJ2-2; D perhaps matches TRBD1 (6 bases). The receptor was derived from a female donor with papillary thyroid cancer or a benign thyroid nodule (not recorded which). Some clones in this sample may be carry-over from other donors' samples. The sequencing input was tumor tissue. CDR3 sequence reads: CASQGPSNTEELFY. CDR3 in DNA: TGCGCCAGCCAGGGGCCGTCTAACACCGAGGAGCTGTTTTAT.